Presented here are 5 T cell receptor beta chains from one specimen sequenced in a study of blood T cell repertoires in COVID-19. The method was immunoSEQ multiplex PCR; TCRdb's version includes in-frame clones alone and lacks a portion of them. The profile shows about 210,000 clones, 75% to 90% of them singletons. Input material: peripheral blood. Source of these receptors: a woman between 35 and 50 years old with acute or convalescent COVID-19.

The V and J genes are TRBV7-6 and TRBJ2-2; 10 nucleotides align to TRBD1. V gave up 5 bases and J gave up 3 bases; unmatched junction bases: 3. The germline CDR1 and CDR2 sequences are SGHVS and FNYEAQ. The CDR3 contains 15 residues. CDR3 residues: CASSPGTGDTGELFF. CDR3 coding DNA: TGTGCCAGCAGCCCCGGGACAGGGGACACCGGGGAGCTGTTTTTT.

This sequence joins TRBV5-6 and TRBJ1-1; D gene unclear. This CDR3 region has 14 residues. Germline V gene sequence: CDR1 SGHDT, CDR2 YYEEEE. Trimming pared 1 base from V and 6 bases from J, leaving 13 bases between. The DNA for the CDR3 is TGTGCCAGCAGCTTGTGGGGTTTTAGCGCTGAAGCTTTCTTT. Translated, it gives CASSLWGFSAEAFF.

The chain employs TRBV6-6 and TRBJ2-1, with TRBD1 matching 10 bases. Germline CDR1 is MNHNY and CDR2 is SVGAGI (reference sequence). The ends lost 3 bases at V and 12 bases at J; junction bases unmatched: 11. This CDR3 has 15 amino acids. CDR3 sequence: CASSYSTGGAITQFF. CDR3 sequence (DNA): TGTGCCAGCAGTTATTCGACAGGGGGCGCGATCACGCAGTTCTTC.

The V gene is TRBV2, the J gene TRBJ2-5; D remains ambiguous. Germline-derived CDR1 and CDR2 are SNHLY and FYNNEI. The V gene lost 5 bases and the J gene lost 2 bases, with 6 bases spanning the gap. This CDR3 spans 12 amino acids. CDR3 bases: TGTGCCAGCAGTTACACACAAGAGACCCAGTACTTC. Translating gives CASSYTQETQYF.

CDR3 coding DNA: TGTGCCAGCCGAGACAGGGGGCTGGTCGGGGAGCTGTTTTTT. It encodes CASRDRGLVGELFF. J is TRBJ2-2 and V is TRBV19, with TRBD1 matching 10 bases. V was pared by 9 bases and J by 7 bases, with 8 bases of the junction left unmatched. CDR3 length: 14 residues. The germline V gene has CDR1 LNHDA and CDR2 SQIVND (reference sequence).